This T cell receptor beta chain was captured by sequencing in a study of beta chain features in type 1 diabetes. The CDR3 totals 15 residues. Looked up from germline, CDR1 is SEHNR and CDR2 is FQNEAQ (reference sequence). The junction had 6 bases not matched to a gene; V was cut back by 5 bases and J by 1 base. cDNA synthesis used the whole RNA isolate, giving expressed TCRB sequences. Method: immunoSEQ multiplex PCR; TCRdb's copy keeps in-frame clones and lacks some. This repertoire shows just over 450,000 clones, roughly 30% found once; its top ten account for 0.05% to 0.065%. Donors contributed one heparinised blood draw apiece, averaging roughly 0.12 L.

This receptor was taken from a man between 18 and 29 years old in good health. V usage is TRBV7-9 and J usage is TRBJ2-5; 8 bases are a match to TRBD1. The sample comprised naive CD4+ T cells from blood. As DNA, the CDR3 is TGTGCCAGCAGCGTTGGCGACAGGGGCCAAGAGACCCAGTACTTC. Its protein product is CASSVGDRGQETQYF.